One sample yielded the 26 T cell receptor beta chains listed below, sequenced in a study of T cell responses to AZD1222 COVID-19 vaccine. Sequencing was performed with immunoSEQ multiplex PCR; in TCRdb, only in-frame clones are kept and a portion is missing. The table has about 140,000 clones, almost 90% seen once. This specimen consisted of peripheral blood, obtained on day 0 of AZD1222 vaccination. The receptor set was obtained from an adult in good health.

The chain couples TRBV1 to TRBJ2-7; the DNA was not used to check the table's D call, TRBD2. TRBV1 counts as a pseudogene. The CDR3 consists of 16 residues. Here the CDR3 DNA reads TGCACCAGCAGCCAAGAAGGACTCCTGAATACCTACGAGCAGTACTTC. It translates to CTSSQEGLLNTYEQYF.

The chain links TRBV28 to TRBJ1-1; TRBD1 agrees at 8 bases. The germline V gene has CDR1 MDHEN and CDR2 SYDVKM. This CDR3 is 15 amino acids long. The junction had 10 bases not matched to a gene; V was cut back by 5 bases and J by 5 bases. The CDR3 DNA reads as TGTGCCAGCAGTCCGGGACAGGAAGTTGGGACTGAAGCTTTCTTT. As protein: CASSPGQEVGTEAFF.

The chain combines TRBV7-8 with TRBJ1-2; maybe TRBD1 (6 bases). Trimming took 2 bases from V and 4 from J, leaving 8 bases between them. This CDR3 comprises 13 residues. The V gene's germline CDR1 is SGHVS and CDR2 FQNEAQ. The CDR3 nucleotides read TGTGCCAGCAGCTTACAGGGGACCTATGGCTACACCTTC. This sequence encodes CASSLQGTYGYTF. Full variable domain (rest looked up from reference TRBV7-8 and TRBJ1-2): GAGVSQSPRYKVAKRGQDVALRCDPISGHVSLFWYQQALGQGPEFLTYFQNEAQLDKSGLPSDRFFAERPEGSVSTLKIQRTQQEDSAVYLCASSLQGTYGYTFGSGTRLTVV.

V and J are TRBV5-1 and TRBJ2-1; 9 nucleotides match TRBD1. V trimming: 7 bases; J trimming: 9 bases; junction bases outside the gene matches: 14. The germline V gene encodes CDR1 SGHRS and CDR2 YFSETQ. The CDR3 runs to 15 residues. The CDR3 DNA reads as TGCGCCAGCGCTCCAAACAGGGGGCGCGAGCTTGAGCAGTTCTTC. Translation gives CASAPNRGRELEQFF.

There are a few counts of this clone. CDR3: CASSSRRTSGNEQFF. The DNA of the CDR3 is TGTGCCAGCAGCTCACGAAGGACTAGCGGCAATGAGCAGTTCTTC. The V gene is TRBV7-9, the J gene TRBJ2-1; TRBD2 matches 10 bases. This CDR3 contains 15 residues. Germline V gene data show CDR1 as SEHNR and CDR2 as FQNEAQ (reference sequence). The V segment lost 4 bases and the J segment 6 bases; nucleotides outside the gene matches: 6.

This clone was seen once. The chain couples TRBV19 to TRBJ2-3; D perhaps matches TRBD1 (5 bases). Germline V gene data show CDR1 as LNHDA and CDR2 as SQIVND (reference sequence). V gave up 3 bases and J gave up 1 base, with 8 bases separating them. The CDR3 covers 14 residues. The CDR3 DNA is TGTGCCAGTAGTATCAGGGCCCGCACAGATACGCAGTATTTT. It translates to CASSIRARTDTQYF.

The chain recombines TRBV27 with TRBJ2-1; D tentatively fits TRBD1 or TRBD2 (5 bases each). Deletions cut 5 bases from V and 4 bases from J, with 18 bases between. Germline V gene lookup returns CDR1 MNHEY and CDR2 SMNVEV (reference sequence). This CDR3 spans 16 amino acids. The CDR3 sequence: CASSVSGRGPYNEQFF. DNA for the CDR3: TGTGCCAGCAGTGTTAGTGGACGGGGCCCATACAATGAGCAGTTCTTC.

The CDR3 here is CASSSGQGIGEKLFF. Written as DNA, the CDR3 is TGTGCCAGCAGTTCGGGACAGGGTATAGGGGAAAAACTGTTTTTT. The chain uses TRBV28 and TRBJ1-4; 9 bases align to TRBD1. There are 15 residues in the CDR3. J gave up 8 bases and V 4 bases, and 8 bases lay outside the gene matches. The germline V gene encodes CDR1 MDHEN and CDR2 SYDVKM.

The CDR3 DNA is TGTGCCAGCAGCCCGGGCAATGAGCAGTTCTTC. Encoded protein: CASSPGNEQFF. The chain links TRBV11-2 to TRBJ2-1; D remains unclear. Trimming took 5 bases from V and 6 from J, leaving 5 bases between them. The CDR3 has 11 amino acids. Germline CDR1 is SGHAT and CDR2 is FQNNGV.

The chain is built from TRBV11-3 and TRBJ1-5; perhaps TRBD1 as D (6 bases). V was clipped by 7 bases and J by 5 bases, with 15 bases between them. Germline V CDR1 and CDR2: SGHNT, YENEEA. CDR3 size: 14 residues. The DNA of the CDR3 is TGTGCCAGCATTATTCAGGGGAGGGATCAGCCCCAGCATTTT. This gives the protein CASIIQGRDQPQHF.

CDR3 sequence reads: CASSLSGTGAYGYTF. CDR3 nucleotides: TGTGCCAGCAGTTTATCGGGGACAGGCGCCTATGGCTACACCTTC. This rearrangement joins TRBV27 to TRBJ1-2; 8 nucleotides match TRBD1. CDR3 length: 15 residues. The germline V gene encodes CDR1 MNHEY and CDR2 SMNVEV (reference sequence). V lost 0 bases and J lost 4; bases outside the gene matches: 4.

The sample holds many counts of this clone. This chain uses TRBV7-9 with TRBJ1-1; D gene ambiguous. The germline V and J ends were trimmed by 1 base and 1 base, with 16 bases remaining between them. The CDR3 is 17 residues long. Germline values: CDR1 SEHNR, CDR2 FQNEAQ (reference sequence). The CDR3 protein is CASSLGQAKKGNTEAFF. The CDR3 DNA follows: TGTGCCAGCAGCTTAGGGCAGGCGAAGAAGGGGAACACTGAAGCTTTCTTT.

This chain connects TRBV28 to TRBJ2-7; 9 bases map to TRBD1. The CDR3 runs 15 residues. Trimming took 10 bases from V and 3 from J; bases not matched to a gene: 13. Germline loops: CDR1 MDHEN, CDR2 SYDVKM. The CDR3 is CAIERSGQGFYEQYF. The CDR3 DNA reads TGTGCCATCGAGAGGTCGGGACAGGGATTCTACGAGCAGTACTTC.

This chain connects TRBV30 to TRBJ1-1; maybe TRBD1 (5 bases). Germline V gene lookup returns CDR1 GTSNPN and CDR2 SVGIG (reference sequence). The CDR3 loop spans 12 amino acids. V was cut by 3 bases and J by 10 bases, with 15 bases left in between. The CDR3 DNA is TGTGCCTGGAGGGAGGGACCCGCGGGAGCTTTCTTT. Amino acids: CAWREGPAGAFF.

This clone was seen only a few times. V and J are TRBV5-1 and TRBJ1-3; no reliable D call. The germline V gene encodes CDR1 SGHRS and CDR2 YFSETQ. V lost 0 bases and J lost 4, with 8 bases in between. CDR3 length equals 14 residues. In DNA form, the CDR3 reads TGCGCCAGCAGCTTGGCGGCGGGAGGAAACACCATATATTTT. It is translated as CASSLAAGGNTIYF.

This chain joins TRBV7-9 and TRBJ2-5; D is unresolved. The CDR3 length is 14 residues. Trimming left V 2 bases short and J 4 bases short, with 11 bases between. The V gene's germline CDR1 is SEHNR and CDR2 FQNEAQ (reference sequence). The CDR3 protein is CASSLNELRETQYF. The CDR3 bases are TGTGCCAGCAGCTTAAATGAGCTTCGAGAGACCCAGTACTTC. Filled out from reference TRBV7-9 and TRBJ2-5, the complete variable domain reads DTGVSQNPRHKITKRGQNVTFRCDPISEHNRLYWYRQTLGQGPEFLTYFQNEAQLEKSRLLSDRFSAERPKGSFSTLEIQRTEQGDSAMYLCASSLNELRETQYFGPGTRLLVL.

CDR3 protein: CASSLLSLADNEQFF. The CDR3 nucleotides read TGTGCCAGCAGCTTATTGAGCCTAGCGGACAATGAGCAGTTCTTC. V is TRBV11-2 and J is TRBJ2-1; 7 nucleotides align to TRBD2. The CDR3 sequence is 15 residues long. V dropped 2 bases and J dropped 5; count of bases not matched to a gene: 6. Germline V CDR1 and CDR2: SGHAT, FQNNGV.

J is TRBJ2-3 and V is TRBV21-1; TRBD2, the table's D call, was not compared with the DNA. TRBV21-1 is a documented pseudogene. The CDR3 totals 17 residues. The CDR3 reads CASSIPTSGYSTDTQYF. The CDR3 DNA is TGTGCCAGCAGCATACCTACTAGCGGGTATAGCACAGATACGCAGTATTTT.

The chain links TRBV21-1 to TRBJ2-7; the table assigns TRBD1, which was not confirmed against the DNA. TRBV21-1 is assigned pseudogene status. The CDR3 runs 15 residues. In nucleotides, the CDR3 is TGTGCCAGCAAGCCCCGCCGGGACAGCCCCTACGAGCAGTACTTC. Residues: CASKPRRDSPYEQYF.

V gene TRBV12-3 or TRBV12-4 combines with J gene TRBJ1-1, with no clear D. The CDR3 has 12 residues. V was clipped by 5 bases and J by 0 bases, with 4 bases between them. The CDR3 sequence is CASSLLNTEAFF. The CDR3 nucleotides are TGTGCCAGCAGTCTTTTGAACACTGAAGCTTTCTTT.

V and J are TRBV19 and TRBJ1-5, with 7 bases aligning to TRBD1. V lost 6 bases to trimming and J lost 4 bases; unmatched junction nucleotides: 15. CDR1 is LNHDA, CDR2 SQIVND, per germline (reference sequence). The CDR3 is made up of 17 amino acids. This chain's CDR3 is CASSLGAFGTVNQPQHF. The CDR3 DNA reads TGTGCCAGTAGCCTGGGAGCTTTCGGGACAGTGAATCAGCCCCAGCATTTT.

The V gene is TRBV11-2, the J gene TRBJ2-7, with D hard to call. Trimming left V 5 bases short and J 0 bases short, with 14 bases between. The germline gives CDR1 SGHAT, CDR2 FQNNGV. This CDR3 is built from 15 residues. The CDR3 here is CASSPLMTPSYEQYF. As DNA, the CDR3 is TGTGCCAGCAGCCCTCTTATGACTCCCTCCTACGAGCAGTACTTC.

V and J are TRBV5-1 and TRBJ1-4; D not certain. CDR3 length: 14 residues. Trimming removed 0 bases from V and 8 bases from J, with 11 bases in between. Per the germline V gene, CDR1 is SGHRS and CDR2 is YFSETQ. The CDR3 here is CASSLGALGEKLFF. DNA of the CDR3: TGCGCCAGCAGCTTGGGAGCACTCGGGGAAAAACTGTTTTTT.

The chain is built from TRBV2 and TRBJ2-7; 16 bases are a match to TRBD2. This CDR3 comprises 19 residues. Germline V gives CDR1 SNHLY, CDR2 FYNNEI. Trimming at V came to 9 bases and at J to 4 bases, leaving 18 bases not matched to a gene. CDR3 loop: CASWSAEGLAGGPRYEQYF. The CDR3 DNA is TGTGCCAGTTGGAGCGCAGAGGGACTAGCGGGAGGGCCGAGATACGAGCAGTACTTC.

This rearrangement joins TRBV18 to TRBJ1-3, with 9 bases lining up with TRBD1. This CDR3 region has 17 residues. Germline trimming cut 0 bases from V and 1 base from J; bases unmatched to any gene: 4. The germline CDR1 and CDR2 sequences are KGHSH and LQKENI. CDR3 in DNA: TGTGCCAGCTCACCACCGGGACAGGGTGGATCTGGAAACACCATATATTTT. Translated, it gives CASSPPGQGGSGNTIYF. Based on the CDR3 plus reference TRBV18 and TRBJ1-3, the full variable domain is NAGVMQNPRHLVRRRGQEARLRCSPMKGHSHVYWYRQLPEEGLKFMVYLQKENIIDESGMPKERFSAEFPKEGPSILRIQQVVRGDSAAYFCASSPPGQGGSGNTIYFGEGSWLTVV.

The rearrangement links TRBV4-2 to TRBJ1-5, with D maybe TRBD1 (5 bases). The CDR3 has 15 amino acids. V gave up 0 bases and J gave up 7 bases, with 13 bases separating them. Germline lookup yields CDR1 LGHNA and CDR2 YNFKEQ. The CDR3 spells CASSQDPGREQPQHF. The CDR3 nucleotides read TGTGCCAGCAGCCAAGATCCGGGACGGGAACAGCCCCAGCATTTT.